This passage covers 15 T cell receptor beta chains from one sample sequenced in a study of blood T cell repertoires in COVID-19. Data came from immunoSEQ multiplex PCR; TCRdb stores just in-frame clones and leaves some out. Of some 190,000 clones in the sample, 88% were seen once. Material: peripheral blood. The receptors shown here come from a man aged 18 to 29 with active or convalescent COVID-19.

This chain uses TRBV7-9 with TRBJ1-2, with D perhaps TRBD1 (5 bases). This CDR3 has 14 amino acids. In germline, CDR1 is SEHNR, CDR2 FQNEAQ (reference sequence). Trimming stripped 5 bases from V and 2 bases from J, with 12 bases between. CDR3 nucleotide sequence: TGTGCCAGCAGCCAGTCCACAGGCAACTATGGCTACACCTTC. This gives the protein CASSQSTGNYGYTF.

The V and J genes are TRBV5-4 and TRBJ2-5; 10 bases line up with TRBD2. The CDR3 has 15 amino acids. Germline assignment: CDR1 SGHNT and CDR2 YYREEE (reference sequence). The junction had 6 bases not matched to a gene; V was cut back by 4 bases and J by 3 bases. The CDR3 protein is CASSPAGGGEETQYF. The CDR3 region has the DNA TGTGCCAGCAGCCCAGCGGGGGGGGGAGAAGAGACCCAGTACTTC. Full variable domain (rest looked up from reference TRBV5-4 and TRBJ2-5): ETGVTQSPTHLIKTRGQQVTLRCSSQSGHNTVSWYQQALGQGPQFIFQYYREEENGRGNFPPRFSGLQFPNYSSELNVNALELDDSALYLCASSPAGGGEETQYFGPGTRLLVL.

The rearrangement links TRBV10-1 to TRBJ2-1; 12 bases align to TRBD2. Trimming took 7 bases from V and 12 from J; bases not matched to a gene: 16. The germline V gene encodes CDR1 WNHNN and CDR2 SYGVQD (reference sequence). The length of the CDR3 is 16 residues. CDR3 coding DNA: TGCGCCAGCACAAGACTAGCGGGAGTTCACAATGATTGGCAGTTCTTC. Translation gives CASTRLAGVHNDWQFF.

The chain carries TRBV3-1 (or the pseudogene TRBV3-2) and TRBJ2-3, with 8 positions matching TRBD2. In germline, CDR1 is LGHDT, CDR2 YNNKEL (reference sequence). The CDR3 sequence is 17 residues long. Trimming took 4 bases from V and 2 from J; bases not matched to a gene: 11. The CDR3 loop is CASSLSRGSGITDTQYF. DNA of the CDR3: TGTGCCAGCAGCCTTTCTAGGGGTAGCGGGATCACAGATACGCAGTATTTT.

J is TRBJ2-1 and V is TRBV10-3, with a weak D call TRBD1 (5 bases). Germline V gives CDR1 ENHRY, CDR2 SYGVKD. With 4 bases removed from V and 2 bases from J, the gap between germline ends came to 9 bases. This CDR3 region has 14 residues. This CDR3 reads CAISVLDTYNEQFF. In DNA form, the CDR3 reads TGTGCCATCAGTGTCCTGGACACCTACAATGAGCAGTTCTTC.

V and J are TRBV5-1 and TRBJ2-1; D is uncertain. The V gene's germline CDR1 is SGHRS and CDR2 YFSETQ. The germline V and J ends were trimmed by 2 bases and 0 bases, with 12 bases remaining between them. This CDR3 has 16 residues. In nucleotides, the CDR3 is TGCGCCAGCAGCTTCGCGGCGCCGAGCTCCTACAATGAGCAGTTCTTC. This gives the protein CASSFAAPSSYNEQFF. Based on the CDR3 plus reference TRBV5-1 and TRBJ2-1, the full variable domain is KAGVTQTPRYLIKTRGQQVTLSCSPISGHRSVSWYQQTPGQGLQFLFEYFSETQRNKGNFPGRFSGRQFSNSRSEMNVSTLELGDSALYLCASSFAAPSSYNEQFFGPGTRLTVL.

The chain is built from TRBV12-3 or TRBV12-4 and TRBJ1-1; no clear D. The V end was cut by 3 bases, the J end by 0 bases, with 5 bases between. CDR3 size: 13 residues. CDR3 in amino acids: CASSLEMNTEAFF. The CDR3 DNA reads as TGTGCCAGCAGTTTGGAGATGAACACTGAAGCTTTCTTT.

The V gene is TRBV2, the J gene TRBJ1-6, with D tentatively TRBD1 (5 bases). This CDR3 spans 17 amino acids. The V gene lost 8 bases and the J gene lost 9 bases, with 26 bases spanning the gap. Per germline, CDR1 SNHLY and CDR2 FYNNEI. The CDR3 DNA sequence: TGTGCCAGCGGGAACAGGCCCCTGTATAGTATCGGTTCACCCCTCCACTTT. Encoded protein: CASGNRPLYSIGSPLHF.

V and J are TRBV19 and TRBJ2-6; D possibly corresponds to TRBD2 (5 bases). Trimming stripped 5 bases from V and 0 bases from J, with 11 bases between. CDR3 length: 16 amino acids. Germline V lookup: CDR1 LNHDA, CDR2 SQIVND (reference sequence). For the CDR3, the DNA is TGTGCCAGTAGTTCCGGGGTCGCCTCTGGGGCCAACGTCCTGACTTTC. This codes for CASSSGVASGANVLTF. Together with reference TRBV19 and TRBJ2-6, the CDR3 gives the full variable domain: DGGITQSPKYLFRKEGQNVTLSCEQNLNHDAMYWYRQDPGQGLRLIYYSQIVNDFQKGDIAEGYSVSREKKESFPLTVTSAQKNPTAFYLCASSSGVASGANVLTFGAGSRLTVL.

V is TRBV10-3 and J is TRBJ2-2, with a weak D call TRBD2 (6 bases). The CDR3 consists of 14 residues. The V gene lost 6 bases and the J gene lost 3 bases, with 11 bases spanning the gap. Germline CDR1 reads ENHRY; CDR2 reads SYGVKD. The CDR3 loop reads CAIRTSLDTGELFF. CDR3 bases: TGTGCCATCAGGACTAGTTTAGACACCGGGGAGCTGTTTTTT.

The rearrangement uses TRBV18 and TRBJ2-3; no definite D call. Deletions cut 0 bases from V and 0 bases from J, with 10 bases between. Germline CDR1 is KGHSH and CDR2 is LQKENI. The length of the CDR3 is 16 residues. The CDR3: CASSPPKRKSTDTQYF. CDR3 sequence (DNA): TGTGCCAGCTCACCACCGAAGCGCAAAAGCACAGATACGCAGTATTTT.

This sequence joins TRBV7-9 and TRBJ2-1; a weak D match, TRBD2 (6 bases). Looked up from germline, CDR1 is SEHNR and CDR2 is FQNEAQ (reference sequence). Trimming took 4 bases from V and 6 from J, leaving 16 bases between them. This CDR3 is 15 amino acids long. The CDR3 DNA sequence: TGTGCCAGCAGCTCCCGGGGGATCCCAAGCAATGAGCAGTTCTTC. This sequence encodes CASSSRGIPSNEQFF.

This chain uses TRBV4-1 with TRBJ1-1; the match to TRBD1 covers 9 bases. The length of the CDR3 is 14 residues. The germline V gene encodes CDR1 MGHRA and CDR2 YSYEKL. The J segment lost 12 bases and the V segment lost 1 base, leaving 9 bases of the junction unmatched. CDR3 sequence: CASSQAKTGGRTFF. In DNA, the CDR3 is TGCGCCAGCAGCCAAGCAAAGACAGGGGGTAGAACTTTCTTT.

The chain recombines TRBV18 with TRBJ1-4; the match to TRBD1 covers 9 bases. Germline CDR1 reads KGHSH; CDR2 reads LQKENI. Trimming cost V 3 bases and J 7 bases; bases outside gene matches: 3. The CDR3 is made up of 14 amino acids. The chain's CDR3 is CASSPTGGSEKLFF. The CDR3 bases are TGTGCCAGCTCACCGACAGGGGGAAGTGAAAAACTGTTTTTT.

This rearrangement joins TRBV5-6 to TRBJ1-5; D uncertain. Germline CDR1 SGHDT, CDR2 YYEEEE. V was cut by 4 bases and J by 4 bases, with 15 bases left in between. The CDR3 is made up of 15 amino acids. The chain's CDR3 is CASSPGGGINQPQHF. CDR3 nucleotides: TGTGCCAGCAGCCCCGGTGGCGGCATAAATCAGCCCCAGCATTTT.